A selection of T cell receptor beta chains follows, all from one sample in a study of cytomegalovirus exposure and HLA in healthy donors. The data were produced by immunoSEQ multiplex PCR, yet TCRdb's version contains in-frame clones alone and is incomplete. The table shows 150,000 to 200,000 clones, with about 80% occurring only once. Input material: PBMCs. These receptors came from a man aged 18 to 29 in good health and CMV-seropositive. Each CDR3 is given with its conserved first and last residue. A D gene is named only where the DNA matches it firmly. Only some rows state a clone size, as once, few, many or a class for expanded clones.

J gene	clone size	V gene	D gene	CDR3 length	CDR3 protein	CDR3 DNA
TRBJ2-3	once	TRBV6-1	-	14	CASSEGPITDTQYF	TGTGCCAGCAGTGAAGGGCCGATCACAGATACGCAGTATTTT
TRBJ2-3	-	TRBV4-3	TRBD2	16	CASSNGLAGVTDTQYF	TGCGCCAGCAGCAACGGACTAGCGGGAGTCACAGATACGCAGTATTTT
TRBJ2-7	-	TRBV4-3	-	14	CASSQGRGSYEQYF	TGCGCCAGCAGCCAAGGCCGAGGGTCCTACGAGCAGTACTTC
TRBJ2-5	-	TRBV27	-	20	CASSLAGQFLAGASQETQYF	TGTGCCAGCAGTTTGGCGGGACAGTTCTTGGCGGGCGCTTCCCAAGAGACCCAGTACTTC
TRBJ1-2	-	TRBV7-9	-	12	CASSLTDSSHTF	TGTGCCAGCAGCTTAACGGACAGCTCGCACACCTTC
TRBJ2-4	few	TRBV19	-	17	CASSPRGAGTGRNIQYF	TGTGCCAGTAGTCCCCGAGGGGCGGGAACGGGTAGAAACATTCAGTACTTC
TRBJ2-3	-	TRBV27	TRBD2	16	CASSLLKAGGTDTQYF	TGTGCCAGCAGTTTACTAAAAGCGGGAGGCACAGATACGCAGTATTTT
TRBJ1-1	once	TRBV28	-	11	CASSYSTEAFF	TGTGCCAGCAGTTACAGCACTGAAGCTTTCTTT
TRBJ1-1	-	TRBV7-3	TRBD1	16	CASSLTPGQLPTEAFF	TGTGCCAGCAGCTTAACGCCGGGACAGTTGCCCACTGAAGCTTTCTTT
TRBJ2-1	-	TRBV19	TRBD1	16	CASSAPRQGANNEQFF	TGTGCCAGTAGTGCCCCCCGACAGGGGGCTAACAATGAGCAGTTCTTC
TRBJ2-2	-	TRBV27	TRBD1	14	CASSPQGQGWELFF	TGTGCCAGCAGTCCACAAGGACAGGGCTGGGAGCTGTTTTTT
TRBJ2-5	-	TRBV6-5	TRBD2	14	CASNSGRVQETQYF	TGTGCCAGCAACAGCGGGAGGGTCCAAGAGACCCAGTACTTC
TRBJ2-5	-	TRBV4-1	-	15	CASSQGGQVGETQYF	TGCGCCAGCAGCCAAGGTGGGCAGGTGGGAGAGACCCAGTACTTC
TRBJ2-5	-	TRBV18	-	16	CASSPPTGDRRETQYF	TGTGCCAGCTCACCGCCCACCGGTGACCGGCGGGAGACCCAGTACTTC
TRBJ2-7	-	TRBV11-2	-	16	CASSLGRGREVFEQYF	TGTGCCAGCAGCTTAGGCCGGGGCAGGGAGGTTTTCGAGCAGTACTTC
TRBJ2-5	-	TRBV19	TRBD2	18	CASSLKGTSGRTQETQYF	TGTGCCAGTAGCCTAAAGGGGACTAGCGGGAGAACGCAAGAGACCCAGTACTTC
TRBJ1-4	-	TRBV29-1	TRBD1	14	CSVADRTFREKLFF	TGCAGCGTAGCGGACAGGACTTTTCGTGAAAAACTGTTTTTT
TRBJ2-3	-	TRBV11-3	-	15	CASSDGGKGTDTQYF	TGTGCCAGCAGCGACGGCGGGAAGGGCACAGATACGCAGTATTTT
TRBJ2-7	-	TRBV28	-	15	CASTPRPPEAYEQYF	TGTGCCAGCACCCCCCGGCCGCCTGAGGCCTACGAGCAGTACTTC
TRBJ1-1	few	TRBV27	-	13	CASSWTERDEAFF	TGTGCCAGCAGTTGGACAGAGAGGGATGAAGCTTTCTTT
TRBJ1-1	-	TRBV10-3	-	14	CAIWGQGRNTEAFF	TGTGCCATCTGGGGGCAGGGCCGCAACACTGAAGCTTTCTTT
TRBJ1-1	-	TRBV28	TRBD1	15	CASRRQGWRSTEAFF	TGTGCCAGCAGAAGACAGGGGTGGCGAAGCACTGAAGCTTTCTTT
TRBJ2-7	once	TRBV27	TRBD2	12	CASGSGDYEQYF	TGTGCCTCGGGGAGCGGGGACTACGAGCAGTACTTC
TRBJ2-1	-	TRBV28	-	14	CASRRGPSYNEQFF	TGTGCCAGCAGGCGGGGACCCTCCTACAATGAGCAGTTCTTC
TRBJ2-2	-	TRBV5-1	TRBD2	14	CASSRTSGSGELFF	TGCGCCAGCAGCAGGACTAGCGGCTCCGGGGAGCTGTTTTTT
TRBJ1-3	-	TRBV25-1	-	14	CASSEAGSGNTIYF	TGTGCCAGCAGTGAAGCAGGCTCTGGAAACACCATATATTTT
TRBJ1-1	-	TRBV18	-	14	CASSPQRTNTEAFF	TGTGCCAGCTCACCACAGAGAACCAACACTGAAGCTTTCTTT
TRBJ2-3	-	TRBV4-1	TRBD1	15	CASSQDAGGVDTQYF	TGCGCCAGCAGCCAAGATGCAGGGGGCGTAGATACGCAGTATTTT
TRBJ2-7	-	TRBV28	-	14	CASKDGGSSYEQYF	TGTGCCAGTAAAGATGGCGGGTCGTCCTACGAGCAGTACTTC
TRBJ2-7	once	TRBV6-4	-	14	CASDNRDFSYEQYF	TGTGCCAGCGACAACCGGGATTTTTCCTACGAGCAGTACTTC
TRBJ2-5	once	TRBV6-5	-	14	CASSYGAALETQYF	TGTGCCAGCAGTTACGGAGCGGCCCTAGAGACCCAGTACTTC
TRBJ1-2	-	TRBV14	-	17	CASSQDVAEVLLYGYTF	TGTGCCAGCAGCCAAGACGTGGCGGAGGTTCTTCTCTATGGCTACACCTTC
TRBJ2-2	-	TRBV18	-	17	CASSSPRGLLNTGELFF	TGTGCCAGCTCAAGCCCCCGGGGACTGTTAAACACCGGGGAGCTGTTTTTT
TRBJ2-2	once	TRBV27	TRBD1	14	CASSDRGYSGELFF	TGTGCCAGCAGTGACAGGGGCTACTCCGGGGAGCTGTTTTTT
TRBJ2-7	-	TRBV7-2	-	13	CASSLANTYEQYF	TGTGCCAGCAGCTTAGCTAATACCTACGAGCAGTACTTC
TRBJ1-1	-	TRBV5-6	-	13	CASSLWGLLEAFF	TGTGCCAGCAGCCTCTGGGGGCTCCTAGAAGCTTTCTTT
TRBJ1-2	-	TRBV6-6	-	12	CAYRQGTYGYTF	TGTGCCTACAGGCAGGGTACTTACGGCTACACCTTC
TRBJ2-3	-	TRBV27	TRBD2	17	CASSLRASGGRADTQYF	TGTGCCAGCAGTTTAAGGGCTAGCGGGGGTAGGGCAGATACGCAGTATTTT
TRBJ2-1	-	TRBV15	-	14	CATSRDPPDNEQFF	TGTGCCACCAGCAGAGATCCCCCGGACAATGAGCAGTTCTTC
TRBJ2-5	-	TRBV27	TRBD2	15	CASSPGTSGHETQYF	TGTGCCAGCAGTCCCGGGACTAGCGGGCATGAGACCCAGTACTTC
TRBJ2-7	-	TRBV27	TRBD1	18	CASSLTLLGTGGLGEQYF	TGTGCCAGCAGTTTAACTCTCCTCGGGACAGGTGGACTCGGCGAGCAGTACTTC
TRBJ2-7	-	TRBV4-1	-	14	CASSHPLYSYEQYF	TGCGCCAGCAGCCACCCCCTTTACTCCTACGAGCAGTACTTC
TRBJ1-1	-	TRBV9	-	14	CASSVAVGNTEAFF	TGTGCCAGCAGCGTAGCGGTCGGTAACACTGAAGCTTTCTTT
TRBJ2-1	-	TRBV10-1	-	13	CATLSGVADEQFF	TGCGCCACTTTGAGCGGAGTAGCGGACGAGCAGTTCTTC
TRBJ2-7	-	TRBV2	TRBD2	14	CASSLAVGSYEQYF	TGTGCCAGCAGTCTAGCGGTAGGCTCCTACGAGCAGTACTTC
TRBJ2-5	-	TRBV9	-	14	CASSRRGGEETQYF	TGTGCCAGCAGCCGTAGAGGGGGGGAAGAGACCCAGTACTTC
TRBJ2-1	-	TRBV11-2	TRBD2	17	CASSHYSGTSSYNEQFF	TGTGCCAGCAGCCACTACTCCGGGACTAGCTCCTACAATGAGCAGTTCTTC
TRBJ2-5	-	TRBV5-1	TRBD2	16	CASSLGNGRRRETQYF	TGCGCCAGCAGCTTGGGGAACGGGAGGCGTAGAGAGACCCAGTACTTC
TRBJ2-1	-	TRBV5-4	-	16	CASSQPRGHNVNEQFF	TGTGCCAGCAGCCAACCCCGAGGACATAATGTCAATGAGCAGTTCTTC
TRBJ1-2	-	TRBV7-8	-	15	CASSLQGQPYYGYTF	TGTGCCAGCAGCCTACAAGGACAGCCTTACTATGGCTACACCTTC
TRBJ2-7	-	TRBV9	TRBD1	14	CASSSGTAPYEQYF	TGTGCCAGCAGCTCCGGGACAGCACCCTACGAGCAGTACTTC
TRBJ2-1	-	TRBV5-1	TRBD1	12	CASSSQGDEQFF	TGCGCCAGCAGCTCACAGGGGGATGAGCAGTTCTTC